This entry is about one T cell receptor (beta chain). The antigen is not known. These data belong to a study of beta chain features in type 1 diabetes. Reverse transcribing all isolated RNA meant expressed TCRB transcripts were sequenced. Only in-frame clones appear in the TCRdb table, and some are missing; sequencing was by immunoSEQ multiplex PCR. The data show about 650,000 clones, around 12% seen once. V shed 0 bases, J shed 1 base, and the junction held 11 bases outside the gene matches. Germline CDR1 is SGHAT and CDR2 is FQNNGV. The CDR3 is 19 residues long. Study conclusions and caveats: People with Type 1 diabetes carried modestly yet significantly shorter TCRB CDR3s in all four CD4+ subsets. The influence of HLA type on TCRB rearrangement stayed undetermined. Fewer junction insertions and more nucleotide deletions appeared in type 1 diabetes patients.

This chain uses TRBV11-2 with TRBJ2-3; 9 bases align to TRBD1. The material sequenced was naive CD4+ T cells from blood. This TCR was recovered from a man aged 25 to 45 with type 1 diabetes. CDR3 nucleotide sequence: TGTGCCAGCAGCTTAGAGTCTCCTGGGACAGGGACCCGCACAGATACGCAGTATTTT. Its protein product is CASSLESPGTGTRTDTQYF.